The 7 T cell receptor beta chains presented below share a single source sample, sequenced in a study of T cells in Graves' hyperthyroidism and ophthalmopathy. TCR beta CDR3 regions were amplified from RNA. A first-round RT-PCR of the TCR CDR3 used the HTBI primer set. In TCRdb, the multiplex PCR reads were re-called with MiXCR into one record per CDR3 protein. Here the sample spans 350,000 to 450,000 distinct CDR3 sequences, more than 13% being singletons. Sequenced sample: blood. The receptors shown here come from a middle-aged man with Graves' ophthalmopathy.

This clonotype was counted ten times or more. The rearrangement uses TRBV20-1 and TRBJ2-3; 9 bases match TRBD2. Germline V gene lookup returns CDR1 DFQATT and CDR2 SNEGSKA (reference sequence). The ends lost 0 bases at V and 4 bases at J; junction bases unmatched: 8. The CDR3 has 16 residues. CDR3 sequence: CSAREYSSGTADTQYF. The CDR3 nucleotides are TGCAGTGCTAGAGAGTACTCTAGCGGGACCGCAGATACGCAGTATTTT.

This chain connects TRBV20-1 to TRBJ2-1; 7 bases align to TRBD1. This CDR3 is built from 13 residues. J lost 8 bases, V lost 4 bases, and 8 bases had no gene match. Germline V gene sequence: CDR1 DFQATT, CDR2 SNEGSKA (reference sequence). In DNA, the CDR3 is TGCAGTGCTATTAAGACAGGGAAGGATGAGCAGTTCTTC. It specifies CSAIKTGKDEQFF.

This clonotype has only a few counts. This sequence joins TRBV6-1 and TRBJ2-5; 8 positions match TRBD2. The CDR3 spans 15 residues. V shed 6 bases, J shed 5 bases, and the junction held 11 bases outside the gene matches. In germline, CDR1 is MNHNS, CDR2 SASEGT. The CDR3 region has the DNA TGTGCCAGCAGCAAACGGGGGGGGCTTTGGGAGACCCAGTACTTC. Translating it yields CASSKRGGLWETQYF.

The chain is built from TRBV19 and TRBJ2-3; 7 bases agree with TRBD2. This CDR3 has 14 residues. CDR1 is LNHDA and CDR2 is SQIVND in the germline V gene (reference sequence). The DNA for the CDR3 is TGTGCTTCGGGAGGAGGGTATGACGCAGATACGCAGTATTTT. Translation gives CASGGGYDADTQYF.

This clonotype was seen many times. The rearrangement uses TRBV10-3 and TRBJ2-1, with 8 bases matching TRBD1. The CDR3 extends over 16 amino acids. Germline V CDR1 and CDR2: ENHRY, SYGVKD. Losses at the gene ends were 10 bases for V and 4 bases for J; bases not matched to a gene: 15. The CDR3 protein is CATRGNQGASYNEQFF. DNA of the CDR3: TGTGCCACCCGAGGGAATCAGGGGGCAAGTTACAATGAGCAGTTCTTC.

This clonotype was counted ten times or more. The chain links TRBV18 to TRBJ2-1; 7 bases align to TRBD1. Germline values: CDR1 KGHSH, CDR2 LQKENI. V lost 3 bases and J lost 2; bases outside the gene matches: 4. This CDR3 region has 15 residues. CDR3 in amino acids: CASSPNRGPYNEQFF. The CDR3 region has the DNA TGTGCCAGCTCACCTAACAGGGGACCCTACAATGAGCAGTTCTTC.

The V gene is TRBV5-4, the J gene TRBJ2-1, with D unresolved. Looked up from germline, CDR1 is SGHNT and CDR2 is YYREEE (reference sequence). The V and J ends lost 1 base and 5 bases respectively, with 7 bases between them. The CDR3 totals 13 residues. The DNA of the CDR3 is TGTGCCAGCAGCTTGATACACGACAATGAGCAGTTCTTC. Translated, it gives CASSLIHDNEQFF.